A selection of T cell receptor beta chains follows, all from one sample in a study of spatial heterogeneity in lung cancer. TCRdb reprocessed the 5' RACE reads with MiXCR, giving one entry per CDR3 protein. The sample contains some 22,000 distinct CDR3 sequences, around 5.3% of which appear only once. The sequences come from PBMCs, collected at surgery. All receptors derive from a male donor with early-stage non-small cell lung cancer. CDR3s include the opening cysteine and the closing phenylalanine or tryptophan. The D gene is left open where the match is weak. Size is stated for part of the rows, as once, few or many counts, or as a class when the clone is expanded.

V	size	J	D	CDR3	DNA
TRBV11-2	many	TRBJ2-1	NA	CASSLGTRRQFF	TGTGCCAGCAGCTTAGGGACCCGGAGGCAGTTCTTC
TRBV20-1	many	TRBJ2-1	TRBD1	CSAPPDRYNEQFF	TGCAGTGCTCCTCCGGACAGGTACAATGAGCAGTTCTTC
TRBV7-9	many	TRBJ2-2	NA	CASTYDRGRNTGELFF	TGTGCCAGCACCTACGACCGGGGGAGAAACACCGGGGAGCTGTTTTTT
TRBV19	few	TRBJ2-3	TRBD1	CASSLLTGETDTQYF	TGTGCCAGTAGCCTCCTGACAGGGGAGACAGATACGCAGTATTTT
TRBV5-1	many	TRBJ2-1	TRBD2	CASSLEDPSGTSNNEQFF	TGCGCCAGCAGCTTGGAGGATCCCTCCGGGACTAGCAACAATGAGCAGTTCTTC
TRBV6-2/TRBV6-3	few	TRBJ2-1	NA	CASSSGTYNEQFF	TGTGCCAGCAGCTCAGGAACATACAATGAGCAGTTCTTC
TRBV20-1	many	TRBJ2-5	NA	CSAQGPKTQYF	TGCAGTGCACAGGGCCCGAAGACCCAGTACTTC
TRBV20-1	many	TRBJ2-1	NA	CSARDTTRMAPDEQFF	TGCAGTGCTAGAGATACGACGCGAATGGCCCCCGATGAGCAGTTCTTC
TRBV6-5	many	TRBJ2-1	NA	CASKISPGFDNEQFF	TGTGCCAGCAAGATCAGCCCGGGGTTTGACAATGAGCAGTTCTTC
TRBV4-2	few	TRBJ2-5	NA	CAGSQDYFGKTQYF	TGTGCCGGCAGCCAAGATTACTTCGGAAAGACCCAGTACTTC
TRBV7-2	few	TRBJ2-7	TRBD1	CASSAPGQVAAYF	TGTGCCAGCAGCGCTCCGGGACAGGTCGCGGCCTACTTC
TRBV5-4	NA	TRBJ2-3	NA	CASSFGDTSTDTQYF	TGTGCCAGCAGCTTCGGGGATACTAGCACAGATACGCAGTATTTT
TRBV12-3/TRBV12-4	few	TRBJ1-4	TRBD1	CASSLGTGGHEKLFF	TGTGCCAGCAGTTTAGGGACAGGGGGTCATGAAAAACTGTTTTTT
TRBV7-6	many	TRBJ2-5	NA	CASSEQTFQETQYF	TGTGCCAGCAGCGAGCAGACGTTCCAAGAGACCCAGTACTTC
TRBV7-6	many	TRBJ2-7	NA	CASSPARGNYEQYF	TGTGCCAGCAGCCCCGCAAGGGGGAACTACGAGCAGTACTTC
TRBV19	many	TRBJ2-7	TRBD1	CASTTTGGPTYEQYF	TGTGCCAGTACCACTACAGGGGGCCCTACCTACGAGCAGTACTTC
TRBV30	many	TRBJ1-4	TRBD1	CAWSPTPGQGANEKLFF	TGTGCCTGGAGTCCGACTCCGGGACAGGGGGCTAATGAAAAACTGTTTTTT
TRBV10-3	many	TRBJ2-3	TRBD2	CATDSGASTDTQYF	TGTGCCACCGACAGCGGGGCCAGCACAGATACGCAGTATTTT
TRBV7-9	many	TRBJ2-7	NA	CASSLGLQGGEQYF	TGTGCCAGCAGCTTAGGGTTACAGGGAGGTGAGCAGTACTTC
TRBV20-1	many	TRBJ1-3	TRBD1	CSASRDRGNTIYF	TGCAGTGCCTCCCGGGACAGGGGTAACACCATATATTTT